This T cell receptor beta chain was obtained from a study of T cells in Graves' hyperthyroidism and ophthalmopathy (dated by TCRdb to about 2019). At the level of the whole study: Peripheral blood was collected at initial diagnosis, before any treatment. To identify TCR V-J signatures that set the groups apart, the researchers used a discovery cohort of 100 patients, made up of about 44 with Graves' ophthalmopathy and approximately 57 with stable Graves' hyperthyroidism. Prospective prediction of ophthalmopathy was tested in an independent validation cohort of 18 to 20 hyperthyroidism patients and 15 to 17 patients who later progressed to ophthalmopathy. Thyroid tissue and blood T-cell repertoires from about six Graves' hyperthyroidism patients were also compared in the study. The paper reports TCR Vbeta CDR3 sequencing of some 140 peripheral blood samples: around 45 ophthalmopathy, approximately 74 hyperthyroidism and 17 progressor patients. For training and testing, the roughly 100 patients in the discovery cohort were randomly divided in a 7:3 ratio. Once sampling was done, hyperthyroidism patients were given methimazole at a starting dose of 30 mg daily, whereas ophthalmopathy patients were given high-dose intravenous methylprednisolone.

As for this clonotype: Its specific antigen is unknown. Base qualities are not provided; no much larger clone lies one nucleotide away.

A patient counted as having stable Graves' hyperthyroidism if no progression to ophthalmopathy occurred over 18 months of follow-up. Hyperthyroidism patients were aged 18 to 65 years and newly diagnosed, with disease duration of less than 2 months. Exclusion was applied to patients with uncontrolled infections, other autoimmune diseases, pregnancy or lactation. Diagnoses were established on the basis of clinical symptoms, serum thyroxine and TRAb, thyroid ultrasound, and orbital computed tomography. PBMCs were separated from about 10 ml of fresh peripheral blood using Ficoll-Paque density gradient centrifugation. Total RNA was extracted with Trizol reagent, and quality was checked on an Agilent 2100 Bioanalyzer. The germline V gene yields SQVTM for CDR1 and ANQGSEA for CDR2. The junction carries 22 bases between V and J, which are trimmed by 6 bases and 5 bases respectively. Including cysteine and phenylalanine, the CDR3 has 15 amino acids. Only the CDR3 region is kept as DNA, spanning 45 bases read in frame from base 1.

What the authors observed across the whole study: Sample size was not statistically predetermined, and blinding of investigators to group allocation was not performed. Most expanded thyroid clonotypes (frequency above 0.001) were also detected in blood, a finding suggesting that blood repertoires may reflect thyroid immune responses. In validation, the model predicted progression to ophthalmopathy with roughly 70% sensitivity and less than 75% specificity, a median of approximately 6.7 months before onset. Ophthalmopathy was separated from stable hyperthyroidism by a 13 V-J signature model, with about 86% sensitivity and about 81% specificity obtained in cross-validation and 80%/75% obtained in testing.

The TCR beta CDR3 regions were amplified from the RNA transcripts. The TCR CDR3 was subjected to a first round of RT-PCR using the HTBI primer set and the Qiagen OneStep RT-PCR kit. Libraries were constructed in a second round of multiplex PCR, after which size selection and purification were carried out. The libraries were sequenced on an Illumina HiSeq2000 using paired-end 100 bp reads. The authors processed their data as follows. Raw data were processed with SOAPnuke, discarding reads with adapters, uncalled bases, mean Phred below 15, or no exact constant-primer or identifier match. High-quality paired reads were merged using COPE v1.2.5, and each unique nucleotide sequence was defined as a clonotype. MiTCR v1.1 was used to align the clonotypes against IMGT TRBV, TRBD and TRBJ reference segments. Only V-J combinations with frequency above 0.0001, covering roughly 99% of repertoires, were analysed. A TCS score was defined as the ratio of F50 (clonal expansion) to E x V (chaos), with BLOSUM62-based TCRdist applied between CDR3 peptides within each V-J. Welch's t-statistics and random forest reduced roughly 540 V-J features to 13, which were used in a naive Bayes classifier (R e1071). TCRdb applied fastp at Q25 and MiXCR to the public reads, then kept only in-frame beta chains. A single entry per CDR3 protein holds the most common genes and DNA from its merged rows. What appears here as the V and J calls and clone size reflects TCRdb's work, not the paper's. Across this sample there are about 620,000 distinct CDR3 sequences, with roughly 15% seen only once. The top ten clones comprise less than 4.5% of the sample.

Sequencing was done on a sample of blood. The sequence is built from TRBV29-1 and TRBJ1-1, with the D gene call left open. The receptor comes from a woman in her 30s with Graves' hyperthyroidism. The CDR3 reads as follows: CSVEAQVEVRTEAFF. The nucleotides read TGCAGCGTCGAGGCCCAGGTCGAGGTGAGAACTGAAGCTTTCTTT.